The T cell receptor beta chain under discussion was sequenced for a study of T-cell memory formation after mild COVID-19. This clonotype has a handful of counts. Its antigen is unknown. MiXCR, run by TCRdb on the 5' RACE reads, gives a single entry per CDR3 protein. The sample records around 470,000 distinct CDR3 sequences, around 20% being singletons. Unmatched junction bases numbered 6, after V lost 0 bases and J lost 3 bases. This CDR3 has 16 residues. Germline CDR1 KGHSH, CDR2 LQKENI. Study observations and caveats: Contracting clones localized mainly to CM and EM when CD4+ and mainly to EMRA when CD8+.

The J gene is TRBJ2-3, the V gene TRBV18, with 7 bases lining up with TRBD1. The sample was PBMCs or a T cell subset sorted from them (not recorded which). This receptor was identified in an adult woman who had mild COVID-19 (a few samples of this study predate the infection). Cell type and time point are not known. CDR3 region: CASSPPQGMRTDTQYF. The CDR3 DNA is TGTGCCAGCTCACCACCACAGGGGATGAGGACAGATACGCAGTATTTT.